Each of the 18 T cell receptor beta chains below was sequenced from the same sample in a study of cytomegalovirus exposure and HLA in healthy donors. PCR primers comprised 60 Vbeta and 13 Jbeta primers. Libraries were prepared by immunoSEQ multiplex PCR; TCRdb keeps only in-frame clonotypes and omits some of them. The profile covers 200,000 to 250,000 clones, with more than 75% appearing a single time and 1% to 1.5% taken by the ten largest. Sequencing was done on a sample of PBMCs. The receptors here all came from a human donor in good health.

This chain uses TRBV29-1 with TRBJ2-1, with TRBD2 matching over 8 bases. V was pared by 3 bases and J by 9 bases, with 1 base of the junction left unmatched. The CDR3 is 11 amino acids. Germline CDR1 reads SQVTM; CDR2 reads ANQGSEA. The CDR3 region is CSVDRGGEQFF. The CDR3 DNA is TGCAGCGTTGACCGGGGGGGTGAGCAGTTCTTC.

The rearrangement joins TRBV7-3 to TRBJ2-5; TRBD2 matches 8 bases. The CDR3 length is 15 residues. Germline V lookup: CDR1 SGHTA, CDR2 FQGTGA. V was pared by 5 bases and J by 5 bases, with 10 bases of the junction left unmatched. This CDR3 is CASSPTAGDLETQYF. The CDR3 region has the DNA TGTGCCAGCAGCCCCACAGCGGGAGATTTGGAGACCCAGTACTTC.

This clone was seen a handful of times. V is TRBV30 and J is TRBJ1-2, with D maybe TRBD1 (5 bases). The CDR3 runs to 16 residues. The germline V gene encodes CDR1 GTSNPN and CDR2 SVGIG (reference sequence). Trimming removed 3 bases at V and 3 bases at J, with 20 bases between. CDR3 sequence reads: CAWSRGTVPWDYGYTF. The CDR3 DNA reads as TGTGCCTGGAGCCGGGGGACGGTCCCATGGGACTATGGCTACACCTTC.

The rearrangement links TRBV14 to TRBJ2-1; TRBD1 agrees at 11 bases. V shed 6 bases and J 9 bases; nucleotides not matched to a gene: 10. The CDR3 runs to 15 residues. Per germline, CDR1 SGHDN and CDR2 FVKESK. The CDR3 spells CASRRGGQGASEQFF. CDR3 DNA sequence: TGTGCCAGCAGACGGGGAGGACAGGGGGCAAGTGAGCAGTTCTTC. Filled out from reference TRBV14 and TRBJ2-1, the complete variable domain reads EAGVTQFPSHSVIEKGQTVTLRCDPISGHDNLYWYRRVMGKEIKFLLHFVKESKQDESGMPNNRFLAERTGGTYSTLKVQPAELEDSGVYFCASRRGGQGASEQFFGPGTRLTVL.

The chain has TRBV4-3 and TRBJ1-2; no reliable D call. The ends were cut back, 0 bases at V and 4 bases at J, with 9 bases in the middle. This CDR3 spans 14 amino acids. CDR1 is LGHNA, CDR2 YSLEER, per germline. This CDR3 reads CASSQEERSYGYTF. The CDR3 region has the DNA TGCGCCAGCAGCCAAGAGGAGCGTAGCTATGGCTACACCTTC.

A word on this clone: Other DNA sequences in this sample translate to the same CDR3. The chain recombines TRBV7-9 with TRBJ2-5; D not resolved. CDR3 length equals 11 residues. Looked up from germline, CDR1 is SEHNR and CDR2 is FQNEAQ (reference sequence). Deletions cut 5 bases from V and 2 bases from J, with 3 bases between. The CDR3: CASSPQETQYF. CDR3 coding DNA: TGTGCCAGCAGCCCACAAGAGACCCAGTACTTC.

The DNA of the CDR3 is TGTGCCAGCAGCGTAGGTGGGACAGGGGGCCGACAAGAGACCCAGTACTTC. It specifies CASSVGGTGGRQETQYF. The V and J genes are TRBV9 and TRBJ2-5; 12 bases are a match to TRBD1. The CDR3 contains 17 residues. Germline lookup yields CDR1 SGDLS and CDR2 YYNGEE. The V and J ends lost 0 bases and 2 bases, in that order; junction bases with no gene match: 5.

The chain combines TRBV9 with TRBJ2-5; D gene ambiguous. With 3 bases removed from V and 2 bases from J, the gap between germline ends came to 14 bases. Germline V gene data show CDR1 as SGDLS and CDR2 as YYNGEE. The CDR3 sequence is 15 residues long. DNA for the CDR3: TGTGCCAGCAGCGGACCTCTGGGCGAACAAGAGACCCAGTACTTC. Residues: CASSGPLGEQETQYF.

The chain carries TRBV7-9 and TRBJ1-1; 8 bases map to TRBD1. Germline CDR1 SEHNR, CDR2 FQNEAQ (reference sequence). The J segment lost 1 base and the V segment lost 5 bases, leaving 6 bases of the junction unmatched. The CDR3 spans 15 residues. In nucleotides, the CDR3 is TGTGCCAGCAGCCCATCAGGGGGCTGGAACACTGAAGCTTTCTTT. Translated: CASSPSGGWNTEAFF.

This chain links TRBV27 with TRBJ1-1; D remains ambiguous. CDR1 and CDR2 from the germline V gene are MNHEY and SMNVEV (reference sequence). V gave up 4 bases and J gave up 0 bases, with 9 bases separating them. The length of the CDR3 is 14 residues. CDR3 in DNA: TGTGCCAGCAGTTCCTCGGGTCTGAACACTGAAGCTTTCTTT. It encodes CASSSSGLNTEAFF.

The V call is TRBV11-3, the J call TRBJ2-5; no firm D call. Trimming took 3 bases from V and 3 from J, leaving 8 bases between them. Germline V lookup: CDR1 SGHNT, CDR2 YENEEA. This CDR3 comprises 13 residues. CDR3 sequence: CASSLHQEETQYF. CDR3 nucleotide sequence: TGTGCCAGCAGCTTGCATCAGGAAGAGACCCAGTACTTC.

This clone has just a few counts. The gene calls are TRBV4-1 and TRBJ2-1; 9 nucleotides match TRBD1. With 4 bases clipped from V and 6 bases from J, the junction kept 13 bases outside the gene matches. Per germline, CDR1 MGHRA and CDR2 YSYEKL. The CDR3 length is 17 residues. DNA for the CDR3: TGCGCCAGCAGCCTGACCGTTCCCGGGACAGGGACCAATGAGCAGTTCTTC. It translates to CASSLTVPGTGTNEQFF.

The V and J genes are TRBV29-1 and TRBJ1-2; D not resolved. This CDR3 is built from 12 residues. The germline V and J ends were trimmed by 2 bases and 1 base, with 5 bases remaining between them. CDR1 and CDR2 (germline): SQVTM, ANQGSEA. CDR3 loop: CSVETDNYGYTF. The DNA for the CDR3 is TGCAGCGTTGAAACAGATAACTATGGCTACACCTTC. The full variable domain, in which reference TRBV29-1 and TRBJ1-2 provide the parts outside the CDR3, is SAVISQKPSRDICQRGTSLTIQCQVDSQVTMMFWYRQQPGQSLTLIATANQGSEATYESGFVIDKFPISRPNLTFSTLTVSNMSPEDSSIYLCSVETDNYGYTFGSGTRLTVV.

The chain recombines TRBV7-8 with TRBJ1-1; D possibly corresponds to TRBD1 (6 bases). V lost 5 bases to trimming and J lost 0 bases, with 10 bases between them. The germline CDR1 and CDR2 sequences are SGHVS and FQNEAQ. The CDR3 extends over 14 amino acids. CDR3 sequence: CASSPRTVNTEAFF. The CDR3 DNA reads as TGTGCCAGCAGCCCAAGGACAGTGAACACTGAAGCTTTCTTT.

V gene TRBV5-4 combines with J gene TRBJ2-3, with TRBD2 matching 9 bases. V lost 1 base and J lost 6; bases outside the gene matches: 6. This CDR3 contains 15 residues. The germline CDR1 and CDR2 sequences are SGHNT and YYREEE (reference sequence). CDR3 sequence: CASSLSGGRVDTQYF. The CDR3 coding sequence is TGTGCCAGCAGCTTGTCTGGCGGGAGGGTGGATACGCAGTATTTT.

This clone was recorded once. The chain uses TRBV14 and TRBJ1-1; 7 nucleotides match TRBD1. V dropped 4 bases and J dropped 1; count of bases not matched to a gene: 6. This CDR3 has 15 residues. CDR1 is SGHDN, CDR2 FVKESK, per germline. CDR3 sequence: CASSPYRTGNTEAFF. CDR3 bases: TGTGCCAGCAGCCCGTATCGGACAGGGAACACTGAAGCTTTCTTT.

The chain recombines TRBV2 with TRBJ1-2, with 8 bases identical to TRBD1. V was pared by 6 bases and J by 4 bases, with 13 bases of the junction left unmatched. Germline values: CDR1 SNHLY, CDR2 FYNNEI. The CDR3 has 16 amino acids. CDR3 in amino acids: CASRKHLTGAVYGYTF. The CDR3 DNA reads TGTGCCAGCAGGAAACATTTGACAGGGGCCGTCTATGGCTACACCTTC.

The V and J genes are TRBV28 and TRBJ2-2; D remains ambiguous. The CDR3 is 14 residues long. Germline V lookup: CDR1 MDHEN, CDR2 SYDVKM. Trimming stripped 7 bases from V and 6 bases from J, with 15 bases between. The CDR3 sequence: CASISQWRPGELFF. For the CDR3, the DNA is TGTGCCAGCATTTCCCAATGGAGACCCGGGGAGCTGTTTTTT. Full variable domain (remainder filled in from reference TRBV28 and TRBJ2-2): DVKVTQSSRYLVKRTGEKVFLECVQDMDHENMFWYRQDPGLGLRLIYFSYDVKMKEKGDIPEGYSVSREKKERFSLILESASTNQTSMYLCASISQWRPGELFFGEGSRLTVL.